This is a list of T cell receptor beta chains from one sample in a study of blood T cell repertoires in COVID-19. Sequenced by immunoSEQ multiplex PCR; TCRdb stores in-frame clones only, minus some. The table has 150,000 to 170,000 clones, about four fifths seen once. The specimen was peripheral blood. Receptor source: a woman of 80 years or more with acute or convalescent COVID-19. The CDR3 runs from the conserved cysteine through the conserved F or W. Each record gives: V gene, D gene, clone size, J gene, CDR3 DNA, CDR3 protein. A D gene is named only where the DNA matches it firmly. Clone sizes are given selectively: once, few, many, or a class where the clone is expanded.

V gene: TRBV5-1; D gene: TRBD1; clone size: once; J gene: TRBJ1-1; CDR3 DNA: TGCGCCAGCGGGACAGGGTTTCAGTCGGCGACTGAAGCTTTCTTT; CDR3 protein: CASGTGFQSATEAFF
V gene: TRBV7-2; D gene: TRBD1; clone size: .; J gene: TRBJ1-2; CDR3 DNA: TGTGCCAGCAGCTTAGCGCCGGGACAGGGACGCGGCTACACCTTC; CDR3 protein: CASSLAPGQGRGYTF
V gene: TRBV6-5; D gene: TRBD2; clone size: .; J gene: TRBJ2-1; CDR3 DNA: TGTGCCAGCAGTTACTCAAAGCGGGGCTACAATGAGCAGTTCTTC; CDR3 protein: CASSYSKRGYNEQFF
V gene: TRBV9; D gene: TRBD1; clone size: .; J gene: TRBJ1-4; CDR3 DNA: TGTGCCAGCGGAGGGGGCGAGCTACGAAATGAAAAACTGTTTTTT; CDR3 protein: CASGGGELRNEKLFF
V gene: TRBV19; D gene: .; clone size: .; J gene: TRBJ1-2; CDR3 DNA: TGTGCCAGTAGTACCAGGGTTTATGGCTACACCTTC; CDR3 protein: CASSTRVYGYTF
V gene: TRBV5-4; D gene: .; clone size: once; J gene: TRBJ1-2; CDR3 DNA: TGTGCCAGCAGTTCTAATACTAACTATGGCTACACCTTC; CDR3 protein: CASSSNTNYGYTF
V gene: TRBV3-1/TRBV3-2; D gene: .; clone size: .; J gene: TRBJ1-2; CDR3 DNA: TGTGCCAGCAGCCAAGATTTACAGAAAGTTACCTTC; CDR3 protein: CASSQDLQKVTF
V gene: TRBV7-3; D gene: TRBD1; clone size: .; J gene: TRBJ2-2; CDR3 DNA: TGTGCCAGCAGCAAGGGACAGCACACCGGGGAGCTGTTTTTT; CDR3 protein: CASSKGQHTGELFF
V gene: TRBV7-2; D gene: TRBD2; clone size: .; J gene: TRBJ2-7; CDR3 DNA: TGTGCCAGCAGCCCCTGGACTAGTTCCTACGAGCAGTACTTC; CDR3 protein: CASSPWTSSYEQYF
V gene: TRBV30; D gene: TRBD1; clone size: once; J gene: TRBJ1-1; CDR3 DNA: TGTGCCTGGAGCCTGACAGGGCACACTGAAGCTTTCTTT; CDR3 protein: CAWSLTGHTEAFF
V gene: TRBV7-3; D gene: TRBD1; clone size: few; J gene: TRBJ2-2; CDR3 DNA: TGTGCCAGCAGCTTCGACAGGGGAGGGGAGCTGTTTTTT; CDR3 protein: CASSFDRGGELFF
V gene: TRBV7-2; D gene: .; clone size: .; J gene: TRBJ2-4; CDR3 DNA: TGTGCCAGCAGCTTATCGACAGAAAACATTCAGTACTTC; CDR3 protein: CASSLSTENIQYF
V gene: TRBV4-2; D gene: .; clone size: .; J gene: TRBJ1-1; CDR3 DNA: TGTGCCAGCAGCCAAGAACAGGCAAAGAGCGAAGCTTTCTTT; CDR3 protein: CASSQEQAKSEAFF
V gene: TRBV7-9; D gene: .; clone size: .; J gene: TRBJ2-6; CDR3 DNA: TGTGCCAGCAGCTCGGGTTCTGGGGCCAACGTCCTGACTTTC; CDR3 protein: CASSSGSGANVLTF
V gene: TRBV24-1; D gene: .; clone size: .; J gene: TRBJ2-3; CDR3 DNA: TGTGCCACCAGTTCAGGCGTTAGCACAGATACGCAGTATTTT; CDR3 protein: CATSSGVSTDTQYF
V gene: TRBV5-1; D gene: .; clone size: .; J gene: TRBJ1-5; CDR3 DNA: TGCGCCAGCAGCTTGGTTGGGGGGGTTTATCAGCCCCAGCATTTT; CDR3 protein: CASSLVGGVYQPQHF
V gene: TRBV3-1/TRBV3-2; D gene: .; clone size: .; J gene: TRBJ1-2; CDR3 DNA: TGTGCCAGCAGCCAAGGGGAAGCGGGGGTAGGCTACACCTTC; CDR3 protein: CASSQGEAGVGYTF
V gene: TRBV19; D gene: TRBD1; clone size: .; J gene: TRBJ1-2; CDR3 DNA: TGTGCCAGTAGTATTTCCGACAGGGACGGCTACACCTTC; CDR3 protein: CASSISDRDGYTF
V gene: TRBV18; D gene: TRBD1; clone size: .; J gene: TRBJ1-2; CDR3 DNA: TGTGCCAGCTCACCACCGGGGACAGGGATTCCCTATGGCTACACCTTC; CDR3 protein: CASSPPGTGIPYGYTF
V gene: TRBV30; D gene: .; clone size: .; J gene: TRBJ2-2; CDR3 DNA: TGTGCCTGGAGTCCCCCGGGTCGCCAGTACACCGGGGAGCTGTTTTTT; CDR3 protein: CAWSPPGRQYTGELFF
V gene: TRBV14; D gene: TRBD1; clone size: .; J gene: TRBJ2-7; CDR3 DNA: TGTGCCAGCAGCCAAGTATCGGGACAGGGGCCTTCCTACGAGCAGTACTTC; CDR3 protein: CASSQVSGQGPSYEQYF
V gene: TRBV19; D gene: .; clone size: .; J gene: TRBJ1-3; CDR3 DNA: TGTGCCAGTAGTCCCCGGCGGCCCCTCAAGAGCTCTGGAAACACCATATATTTT; CDR3 protein: CASSPRRPLKSSGNTIYF
V gene: TRBV6-2/TRBV6-3; D gene: TRBD1; clone size: few; J gene: TRBJ1-5; CDR3 DNA: TGTGCCAGCAGTCGACAGGGGAAGGGCAATCAGCCCCAGCATTTT; CDR3 protein: CASSRQGKGNQPQHF
V gene: TRBV29-1; D gene: TRBD1; clone size: few; J gene: TRBJ1-1; CDR3 DNA: TGCAGCGCCAGGACAGGGCCGGACACTGAAGCTTTCTTT; CDR3 protein: CSARTGPDTEAFF
V gene: TRBV6-2/TRBV6-3; D gene: TRBD2; clone size: .; J gene: TRBJ2-1; CDR3 DNA: TGTGCCAGCAGTTACATCGGGCTAGCGGGAGGGGGTGAGCAGTTCTTC; CDR3 protein: CASSYIGLAGGGEQFF
V gene: TRBV7-9; D gene: .; clone size: .; J gene: TRBJ1-3; CDR3 DNA: TGTGCCAGCACCGCCCTGGGGGGTGAAAGCGGAAACACCATATATTTT; CDR3 protein: CASTALGGESGNTIYF
V gene: TRBV5-1; D gene: .; clone size: .; J gene: TRBJ2-7; CDR3 DNA: TGCGCCAGCAGCTTGCTGACCGGGGGATCCTACGAGCAGTACTTC; CDR3 protein: CASSLLTGGSYEQYF
V gene: TRBV19; D gene: TRBD1; clone size: .; J gene: TRBJ1-5; CDR3 DNA: TGTGCCACCGGACAGGGAGAAGGTCAGCCCCAGCATTTT; CDR3 protein: CATGQGEGQPQHF
V gene: TRBV6-5; D gene: .; clone size: .; J gene: TRBJ1-5; CDR3 DNA: TGTGCCAGCAGTTACGTTGCCGGGGGAAATCAGCCCCAGCATTTT; CDR3 protein: CASSYVAGGNQPQHF
V gene: TRBV13; D gene: .; clone size: few; J gene: TRBJ2-7; CDR3 DNA: TGTGCCAGCAGCTTAGCAGGGAGGTCCTACGAGCAGTACTTC; CDR3 protein: CASSLAGRSYEQYF
V gene: TRBV27; D gene: .; clone size: .; J gene: TRBJ2-1; CDR3 DNA: TGTGCCAGCAGTTACCGCCGGACTCGCAATTACAATGAGCAGTTCTTC; CDR3 protein: CASSYRRTRNYNEQFF
V gene: TRBV14; D gene: TRBD1; clone size: .; J gene: TRBJ2-7; CDR3 DNA: TGTGCCAGCAGCCCCCGGACAGGGGGTTACGAGCAGTACTTC; CDR3 protein: CASSPRTGGYEQYF
V gene: TRBV3-1/TRBV3-2; D gene: .; clone size: .; J gene: TRBJ1-4; CDR3 DNA: TGTGCCAGCAGCCTCCAGGGAAATGAAAAACTGTTTTTT; CDR3 protein: CASSLQGNEKLFF
V gene: TRBV27; D gene: .; clone size: .; J gene: TRBJ2-3; CDR3 DNA: TGTGCCAGCAGGCTTTACTACACTAGCACAGATACGCAGTATTTT; CDR3 protein: CASRLYYTSTDTQYF
V gene: TRBV30; D gene: .; clone size: .; J gene: TRBJ1-2; CDR3 DNA: TGTGCCTGGAACTTCAACCCCGGGACACCAATCTATGGCTACACCTTC; CDR3 protein: CAWNFNPGTPIYGYTF
V gene: TRBV2; D gene: .; clone size: once; J gene: TRBJ1-4; CDR3 DNA: TGTGCCAGCAGCCAGGGGTTCGATGAAAAACTGTTTTTT; CDR3 protein: CASSQGFDEKLFF
V gene: TRBV5-8; D gene: .; clone size: .; J gene: TRBJ1-2; CDR3 DNA: TGTGCCAGCAGCTTGGGGGGGGGCTATGGCTACACCTTC; CDR3 protein: CASSLGGGYGYTF
V gene: TRBV7-6; D gene: .; clone size: .; J gene: TRBJ1-1; CDR3 DNA: TGTGCCAGCAGCCTACTGCCCTCTGACACAGGCGCCACTGAAGCTTTCTTT; CDR3 protein: CASSLLPSDTGATEAFF
V gene: TRBV29-1; D gene: .; clone size: .; J gene: TRBJ1-1; CDR3 DNA: TGCAGCGTTGAACGCGGGGCCGGCACTGAAGCTTTCTTT; CDR3 protein: CSVERGAGTEAFF
V gene: TRBV27; D gene: TRBD1; clone size: .; J gene: TRBJ1-2; CDR3 DNA: TGTGCCAGCAGGGACAGGGGTGATATTGGCTACACCTTC; CDR3 protein: CASRDRGDIGYTF
V gene: TRBV10-3; D gene: .; clone size: .; J gene: TRBJ1-6; CDR3 DNA: TGTGCCACGAGGACTGGAGATAATTCACCCCTCCACTTT; CDR3 protein: CATRTGDNSPLHF
V gene: TRBV7-8; D gene: .; clone size: once; J gene: TRBJ2-7; CDR3 DNA: TGTGCCAGCAGCCCTACCGGGACACATGCCTACGAGCAGTACTTC; CDR3 protein: CASSPTGTHAYEQYF
V gene: TRBV19; D gene: .; clone size: .; J gene: TRBJ1-5; CDR3 DNA: TGTGCCAGTTCCCCTTCGGGGATTGGTCAGCCCCAGCATTTT; CDR3 protein: CASSPSGIGQPQHF
V gene: TRBV3-1/TRBV3-2; D gene: TRBD1; clone size: few; J gene: TRBJ1-2; CDR3 DNA: TGTGCCAGCAGCCAAGGGGGACAGGGCAACTATGGCTACACCTTC; CDR3 protein: CASSQGGQGNYGYTF
V gene: TRBV10-1; D gene: .; clone size: .; J gene: TRBJ2-7; CDR3 DNA: TGCGCCAGCAGTGAGTATGGGACACTCACCTACGAGCAGTACTTC; CDR3 protein: CASSEYGTLTYEQYF
V gene: TRBV9; D gene: TRBD2; clone size: .; J gene: TRBJ2-5; CDR3 DNA: TGTGCCAGCAGCGTAGTGTCTAGCGGGAGCCACTCCCAAGAGACCCAGTACTTC; CDR3 protein: CASSVVSSGSHSQETQYF
V gene: TRBV19; D gene: .; clone size: few; J gene: TRBJ1-2; CDR3 DNA: TGTGCCAGTAGTATCCCAACAGGGAATGGCTACACCTTC; CDR3 protein: CASSIPTGNGYTF
V gene: TRBV30; D gene: .; clone size: .; J gene: TRBJ2-1; CDR3 DNA: TGTGCCTGGAGTGTACTGCGGAACAATGAGCAGTTCTTC; CDR3 protein: CAWSVLRNNEQFF
V gene: TRBV5-1; D gene: .; clone size: .; J gene: TRBJ1-2; CDR3 DNA: TGCGCCAGCAGCTCCTTCCCCAGCGGGACTGCAAACAACTATGGCTACACCTTC; CDR3 protein: CASSSFPSGTANNYGYTF